The 9 T cell receptor beta chains reported below all come from one sample, sequenced in a study of tumor-infiltrating lymphocytes in localized non-small cell lung cancer. Assay used: immunoSEQ multiplex PCR; TCRdb lists only in-frame clones, some missing. This table holds some 6,600 clones, just under 75% found once. Specimen: lung tumor tissue. All receptors derive from a human donor with non-small cell lung cancer.

V gene TRBV4-1 combines with J gene TRBJ2-7; D may be TRBD1 (6 bases). The CDR3 is made up of 14 amino acids. Deletions cut 3 bases from V and 2 bases from J, with 11 bases between. CDR1 and CDR2 (germline): MGHRA, YSYEKL. CDR3 nucleotide sequence: TGCGCCAGCAGCCAGCACAGGGCCCCCTACGAGCAGTACTTC. Translated: CASSQHRAPYEQYF.

The V gene is TRBV2, the J gene TRBJ2-1; TRBD2 matches 8 bases. CDR1 and CDR2 (germline): SNHLY, FYNNEI. This CDR3 contains 15 residues. The trim removed 7 bases at V and 5 bases at J, leaving 10 bases unmatched. This CDR3 is CASTLGGGQHNEQFF. CDR3 nucleotides: TGTGCCAGCACCCTCGGGGGGGGTCAGCACAATGAGCAGTTCTTC.

This clone was seen a few times. The chain recombines TRBV6-6 with TRBJ1-1; possible D gene TRBD1, 5 bases. Trimming pared 8 bases from V and 1 base from J, leaving 14 bases between. Germline-derived CDR1 and CDR2 are MNHNY and SVGAGI (reference sequence). The CDR3 has 14 residues. CDR3 in amino acids: CASLRDSWNTEAFF. DNA for the CDR3: TGTGCCAGCCTCCGGGACTCCTGGAACACTGAAGCTTTCTTT.

This clone was found a few times. The V call is TRBV5-1, the J call TRBJ1-2, with unresolved D. Trimming shortened V by 1 base and J by 2 bases, and 12 bases separated the two germline ends. The CDR3 has 15 residues. Per the germline V gene, CDR1 is SGHRS and CDR2 is YFSETQ. The CDR3 is CASSLRSQVNYGYTF. CDR3 coding DNA: TGCGCCAGCAGCTTGAGGTCCCAAGTCAACTATGGCTACACCTTC.

This clone is a singleton in its sample. The chain couples TRBV5-4 to TRBJ2-7, with unresolved D. This CDR3 contains 14 residues. Between the trimmed V and J ends, which lost 4 bases and 2 bases, there was a span of 13 bases. The V gene's germline CDR1 is SGHNT and CDR2 YYREEE (reference sequence). The CDR3: CASSLAPFAYEQYF. CDR3 bases: TGTGCCAGCAGCCTGGCACCTTTTGCCTACGAGCAGTACTTC.

This clone showed up just a few times. CDR3 loop: CASSPTGFSGNTIYF. In DNA form, the CDR3 reads TGTGCCAGCAGCCCGACAGGATTCTCTGGAAACACCATATATTTT. V gene TRBV5-8 combines with J gene TRBJ1-3; D may be TRBD1 (6 bases). The CDR3 extends over 15 amino acids. With 4 bases removed from V and 0 bases from J, the gap between germline ends came to 11 bases. The germline V gene encodes CDR1 SGHTS and CDR2 YDEGEE.

The genes are TRBV4-2 and TRBJ1-4; 9 bases line up with TRBD1. The CDR3 covers 17 residues. Trimming at V came to 1 base and at J to 5 bases, leaving 8 bases not matched to a gene. Germline V CDR1 and CDR2: LGHNA, YNFKEQ. The chain's CDR3 is CASSQVGNRGRNEKLFF. The CDR3 region has the DNA TGTGCCAGCAGCCAAGTGGGTAACAGGGGGCGAAATGAAAAACTGTTTTTT.

V and J are TRBV7-9 and TRBJ1-6, with a tentative D call TRBD1 (5 bases). Trimming shortened V by 3 bases and J by 6 bases, and 24 bases separated the two germline ends. The CDR3 loop spans 19 amino acids. Germline V CDR1 and CDR2: SEHNR, FQNEAQ (reference sequence). CDR3 sequence (DNA): TGTGCCAGCAGCTTCCAAAAGTTAGGGAGGGGCGTCCTTAATTCACCCCTCCACTTT. Protein: CASSFQKLGRGVLNSPLHF.

The sample holds one count of this clone. This chain connects TRBV13 to TRBJ2-7; 8 positions match TRBD1. With V trimmed by 5 bases and J by 4 bases, 7 bases remained unmatched. CDR1 and CDR2 (germline): PRHDT, FYEKMQ (reference sequence). The CDR3 is 14 residues long. The CDR3 reads CASSPGQVFYEQYF. The CDR3 nucleotides read TGTGCCAGCAGCCCGGGACAGGTTTTTTACGAGCAGTACTTC.